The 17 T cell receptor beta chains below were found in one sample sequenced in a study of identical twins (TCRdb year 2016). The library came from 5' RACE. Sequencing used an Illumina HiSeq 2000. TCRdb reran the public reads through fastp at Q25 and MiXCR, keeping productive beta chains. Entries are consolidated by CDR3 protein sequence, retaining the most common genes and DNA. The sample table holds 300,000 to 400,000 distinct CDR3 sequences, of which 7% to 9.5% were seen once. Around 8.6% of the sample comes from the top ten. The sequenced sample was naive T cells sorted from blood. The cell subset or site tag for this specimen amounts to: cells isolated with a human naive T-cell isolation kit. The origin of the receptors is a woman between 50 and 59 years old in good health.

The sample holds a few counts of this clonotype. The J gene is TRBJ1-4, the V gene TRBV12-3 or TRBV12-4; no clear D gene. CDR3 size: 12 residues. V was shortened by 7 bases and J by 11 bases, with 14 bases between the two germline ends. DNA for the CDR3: TGTGCCAGCAATTGGGCAGGACGCAAACTGTTTTTT. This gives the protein CASNWAGRKLFF.

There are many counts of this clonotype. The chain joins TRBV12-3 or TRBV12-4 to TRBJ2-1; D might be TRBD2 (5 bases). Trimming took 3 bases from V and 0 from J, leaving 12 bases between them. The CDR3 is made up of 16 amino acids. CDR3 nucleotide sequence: TGTGCCAGCAGTTTCGCGGGCCTAAGCTCCTACAATGAGCAGTTCTTC. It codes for CASSFAGLSSYNEQFF.

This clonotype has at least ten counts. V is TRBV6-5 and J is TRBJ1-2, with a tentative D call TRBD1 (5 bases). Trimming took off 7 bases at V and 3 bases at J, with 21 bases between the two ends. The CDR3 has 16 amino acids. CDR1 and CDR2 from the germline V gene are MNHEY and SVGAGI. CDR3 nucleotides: TGTGCCAGCAATCGGCAGGGAGCGCGGGGCTACTATGGCTACACCTTC. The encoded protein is CASNRQGARGYYGYTF.

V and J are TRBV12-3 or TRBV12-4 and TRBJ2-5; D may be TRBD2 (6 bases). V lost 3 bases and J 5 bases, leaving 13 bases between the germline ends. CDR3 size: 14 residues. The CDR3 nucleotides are TGTGCCAGCAGTTTTTTGGGCCGGGGGGAGACCCAGTACTTC. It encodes CASSFLGRGETQYF.

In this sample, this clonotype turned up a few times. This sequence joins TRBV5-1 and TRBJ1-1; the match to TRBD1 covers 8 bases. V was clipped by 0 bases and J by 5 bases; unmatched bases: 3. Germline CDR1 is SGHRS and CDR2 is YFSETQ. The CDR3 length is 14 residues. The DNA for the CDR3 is TGCGCCAGCAGCTTGGAGACAGGGGATACTGAAGCTTTCTTT. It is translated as CASSLETGDTEAFF. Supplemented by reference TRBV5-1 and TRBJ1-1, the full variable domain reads KAGVTQTPRYLIKTRGQQVTLSCSPISGHRSVSWYQQTPGQGLQFLFEYFSETQRNKGNFPGRFSGRQFSNSRSEMNVSTLELGDSALYLCASSLETGDTEAFFGQGTRLTVV.

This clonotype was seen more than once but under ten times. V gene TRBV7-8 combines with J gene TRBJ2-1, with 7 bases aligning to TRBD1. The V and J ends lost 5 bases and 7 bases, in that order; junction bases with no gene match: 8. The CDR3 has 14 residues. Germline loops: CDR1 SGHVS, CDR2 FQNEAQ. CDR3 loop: CASSLRDSKNEQFF. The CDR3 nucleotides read TGTGCCAGCAGCCTGAGGGACAGTAAAAATGAGCAGTTCTTC.

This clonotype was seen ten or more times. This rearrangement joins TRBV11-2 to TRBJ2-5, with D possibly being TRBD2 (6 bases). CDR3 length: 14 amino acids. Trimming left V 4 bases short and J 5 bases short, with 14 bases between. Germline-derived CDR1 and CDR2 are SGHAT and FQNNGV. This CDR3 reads CASSSRRGGETQYF. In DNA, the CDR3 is TGTGCCAGCAGCTCCCGGAGGGGTGGGGAGACCCAGTACTTC. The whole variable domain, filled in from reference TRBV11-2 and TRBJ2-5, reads EAGVAQSPRYKIIEKRQSVAFWCNPISGHATLYWYQQILGQGPKLLIQFQNNGVVDDSQLPKDRFSAERLKGVDSTLKIQPAKLEDSAVYLCASSSRRGGETQYFGPGTRLLVL.

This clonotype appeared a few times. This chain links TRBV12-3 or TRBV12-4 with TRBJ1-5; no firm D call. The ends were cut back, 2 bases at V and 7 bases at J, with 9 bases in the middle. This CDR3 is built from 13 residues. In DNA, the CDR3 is TGTGCCAGCAGTTTAAGGGATATCCAGCCCCAGCATTTT. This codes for CASSLRDIQPQHF.

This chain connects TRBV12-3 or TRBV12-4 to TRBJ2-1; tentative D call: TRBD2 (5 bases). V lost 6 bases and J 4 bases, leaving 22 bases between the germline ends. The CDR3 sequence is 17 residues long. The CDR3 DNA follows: TGTGCCAGCAGGACGCCCTTAACTAGTAAAGGGTACAATGAGCAGTTCTTC. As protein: CASRTPLTSKGYNEQFF.

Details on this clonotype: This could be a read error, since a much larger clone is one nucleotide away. CDR3 sequence: CASSFRTSGSGEKLLF. The CDR3 DNA reads as TGCGCCAGCAGCTTTAGGACATCGGGTTCGGGTGAAAAACTGTTATTT. V is TRBV5-1 and J is TRBJ1-4, with D possibly TRBD1 on 5 matching bases. The germline CDR1 and CDR2 sequences are SGHRS and YFSETQ. This CDR3 has 16 residues.

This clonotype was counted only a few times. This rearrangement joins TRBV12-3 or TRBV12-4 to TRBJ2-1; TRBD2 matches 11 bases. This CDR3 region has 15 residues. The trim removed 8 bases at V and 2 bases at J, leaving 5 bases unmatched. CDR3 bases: TGTGCCAGCGGGGGACTAGCGGATACCTACAATGAGCAGTTCTTC. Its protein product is CASGGLADTYNEQFF.

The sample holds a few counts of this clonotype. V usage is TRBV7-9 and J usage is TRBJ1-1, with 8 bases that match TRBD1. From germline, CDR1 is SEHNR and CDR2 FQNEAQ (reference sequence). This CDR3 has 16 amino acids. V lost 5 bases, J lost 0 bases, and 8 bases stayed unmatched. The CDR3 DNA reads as TGTGCCAGCAGCCCAGGACAGGGTAGGATGAACACTGAAGCTTTCTTT. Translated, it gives CASSPGQGRMNTEAFF.

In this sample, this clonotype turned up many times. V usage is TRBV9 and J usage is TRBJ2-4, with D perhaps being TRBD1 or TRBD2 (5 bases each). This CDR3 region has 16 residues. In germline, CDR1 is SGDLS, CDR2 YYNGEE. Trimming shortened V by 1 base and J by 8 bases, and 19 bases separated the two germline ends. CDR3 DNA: TGTGCCAGCAGCGTAAAAATAGGGGACCGAGGGGACATTCAGTACTTC. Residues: CASSVKIGDRGDIQYF.

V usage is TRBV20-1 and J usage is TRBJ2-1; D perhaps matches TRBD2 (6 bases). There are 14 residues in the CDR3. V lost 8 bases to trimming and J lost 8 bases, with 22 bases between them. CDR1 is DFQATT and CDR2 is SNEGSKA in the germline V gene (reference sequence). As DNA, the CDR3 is TGCAGTTTAACCGGGACTCAACTTAACGATGAGCAGTTCTTC. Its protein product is CSLTGTQLNDEQFF.

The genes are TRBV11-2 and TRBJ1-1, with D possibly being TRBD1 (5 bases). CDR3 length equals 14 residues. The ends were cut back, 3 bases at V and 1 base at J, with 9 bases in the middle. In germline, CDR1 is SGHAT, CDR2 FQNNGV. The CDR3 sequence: CASSLTVKNTEAFF. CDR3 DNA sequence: TGTGCCAGCAGCTTGACAGTCAAGAACACTGAAGCTTTCTTT.

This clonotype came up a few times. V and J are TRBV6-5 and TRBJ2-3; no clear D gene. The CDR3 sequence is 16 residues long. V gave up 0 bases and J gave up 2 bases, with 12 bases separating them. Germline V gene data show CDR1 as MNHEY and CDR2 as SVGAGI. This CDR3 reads CASSYSASEITDTQYF. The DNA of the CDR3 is TGTGCCAGCAGTTACTCAGCTTCGGAAATCACAGATACGCAGTATTTT.

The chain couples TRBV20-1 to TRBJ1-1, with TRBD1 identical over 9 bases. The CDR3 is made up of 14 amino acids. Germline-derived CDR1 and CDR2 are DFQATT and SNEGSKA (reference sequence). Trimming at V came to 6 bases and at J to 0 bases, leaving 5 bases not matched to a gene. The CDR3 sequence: CSARTGDLNTEAFF. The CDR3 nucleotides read TGCAGTGCCAGGACAGGGGATTTGAACACTGAAGCTTTCTTT.